This TCR beta chain appears in the sequencing data of a study of spatial heterogeneity in lung cancer. General study points: Tumor mutation counts were tracked by expanded intratumoral alpha and beta TCR counts.

With 5 bases clipped from V and 5 bases from J, the junction kept 8 bases outside the gene matches. The germline gives CDR1 DFQATT, CDR2 SNEGSKA (reference sequence). The CDR3 runs 13 residues. TCRdb reprocessed the 5' RACE reads with MiXCR, giving one entry per CDR3 protein. The table has fewer than 7,000 distinct CDR3 sequences, 11% to 15% seen once. Noted time point: sample taken at primary tumor resection. Within the sample, this clonotype is medium-sized. The antigen remains unidentified. The specimen was lung tumor tissue, collected at surgery. The chain recombines TRBV20-1 with TRBJ2-5, with 7 bases fitting TRBD1. The TCR was taken from a male donor with early-stage non-small cell lung cancer. DNA of the CDR3: TGCAGTGCTTTTAACGACAGGGACGAGACCCAGTACTTC. Its translation: CSAFNDRDETQYF.